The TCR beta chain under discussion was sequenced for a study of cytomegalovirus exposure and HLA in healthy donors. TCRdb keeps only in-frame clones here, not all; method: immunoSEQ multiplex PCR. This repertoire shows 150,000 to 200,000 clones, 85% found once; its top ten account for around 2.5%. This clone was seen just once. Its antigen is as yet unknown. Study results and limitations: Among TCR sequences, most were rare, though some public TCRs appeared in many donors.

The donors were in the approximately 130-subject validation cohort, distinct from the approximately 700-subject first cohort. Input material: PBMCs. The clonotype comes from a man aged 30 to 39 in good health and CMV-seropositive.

The DNA for the CDR3 is TGTGCCAGCAGTTACAAAGGGACTAGCCGAAATGAGCAGTTCTTC. Translation gives CASSYKGTSRNEQFF. The chain uses TRBV27 and TRBJ2-1, with TRBD2 identical over 9 bases. The CDR3 runs 15 residues. With V trimmed by 4 bases and J by 7 bases, 8 bases remained unmatched. Germline values: CDR1 MNHEY, CDR2 SMNVEV (reference sequence).